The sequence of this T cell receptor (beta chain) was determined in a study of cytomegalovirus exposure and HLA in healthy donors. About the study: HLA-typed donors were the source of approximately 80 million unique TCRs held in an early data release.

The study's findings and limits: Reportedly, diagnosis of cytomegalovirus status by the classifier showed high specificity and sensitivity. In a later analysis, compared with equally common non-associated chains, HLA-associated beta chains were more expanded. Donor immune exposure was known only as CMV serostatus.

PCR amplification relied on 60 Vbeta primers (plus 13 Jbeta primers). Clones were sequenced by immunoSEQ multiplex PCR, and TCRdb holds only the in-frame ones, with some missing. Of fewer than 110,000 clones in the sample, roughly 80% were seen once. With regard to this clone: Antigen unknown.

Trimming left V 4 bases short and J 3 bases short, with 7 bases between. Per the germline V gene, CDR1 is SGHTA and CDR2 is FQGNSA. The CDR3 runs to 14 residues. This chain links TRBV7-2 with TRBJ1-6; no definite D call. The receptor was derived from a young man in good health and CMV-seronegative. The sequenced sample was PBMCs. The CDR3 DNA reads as TGTGCCAGCAGCTCCGGCGGCTATAATTCACCCCTCCACTTT. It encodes CASSSGGYNSPLHF.